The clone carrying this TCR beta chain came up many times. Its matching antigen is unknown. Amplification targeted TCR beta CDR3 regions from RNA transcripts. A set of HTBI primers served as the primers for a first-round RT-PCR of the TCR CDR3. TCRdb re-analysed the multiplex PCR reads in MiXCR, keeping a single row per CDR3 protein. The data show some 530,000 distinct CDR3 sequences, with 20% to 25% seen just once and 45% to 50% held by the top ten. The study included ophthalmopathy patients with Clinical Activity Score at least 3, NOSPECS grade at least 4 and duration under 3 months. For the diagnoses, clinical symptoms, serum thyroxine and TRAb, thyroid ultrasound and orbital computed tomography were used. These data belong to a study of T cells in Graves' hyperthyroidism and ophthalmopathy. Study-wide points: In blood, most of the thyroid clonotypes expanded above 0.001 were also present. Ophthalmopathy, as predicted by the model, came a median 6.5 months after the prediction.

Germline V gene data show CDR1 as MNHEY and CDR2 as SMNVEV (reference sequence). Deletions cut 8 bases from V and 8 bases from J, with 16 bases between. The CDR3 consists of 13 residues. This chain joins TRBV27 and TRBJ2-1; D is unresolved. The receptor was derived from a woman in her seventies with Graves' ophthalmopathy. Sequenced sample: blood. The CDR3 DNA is TGTGCCAGCCGACTGACTCGCACCCATGAGCAGTTCTTC. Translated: CASRLTRTHEQFF.